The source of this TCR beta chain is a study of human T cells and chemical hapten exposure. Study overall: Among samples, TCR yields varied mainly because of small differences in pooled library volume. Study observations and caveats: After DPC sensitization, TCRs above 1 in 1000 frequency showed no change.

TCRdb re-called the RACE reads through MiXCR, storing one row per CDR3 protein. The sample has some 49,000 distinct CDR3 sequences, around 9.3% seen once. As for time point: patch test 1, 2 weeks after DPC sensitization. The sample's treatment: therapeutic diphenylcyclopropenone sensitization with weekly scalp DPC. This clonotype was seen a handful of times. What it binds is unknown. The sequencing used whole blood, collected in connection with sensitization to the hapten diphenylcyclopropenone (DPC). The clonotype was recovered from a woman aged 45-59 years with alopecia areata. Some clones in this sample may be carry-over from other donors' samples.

Here the CDR3 reads CASSPRFDLGETQYF. CDR3 sequence (DNA): TGTGCCAGCAGCCCCCGGTTCGATCTCGGGGAGACCCAGTACTTC. The chain couples TRBV7-2 to TRBJ2-5, with no clear D. Trimming stripped 5 bases from V and 5 bases from J, with 18 bases between. The V gene's germline CDR1 is SGHTA and CDR2 FQGNSA. CDR3 length: 15 amino acids.